This entry concerns a single TCR beta chain. Its antigen is undetermined. Primers: 60 Vbeta forward and 13 Jbeta reverse. Data came from immunoSEQ multiplex PCR; TCRdb stores just in-frame clones and leaves some out. The sample includes roughly 180,000 clones, about 84% of them seen just once. The entry originates in a study of cytomegalovirus exposure and HLA in healthy donors. Study-wide points: Productive status was seen about 90% or about 30% of the time for most TCR beta V segments in an earlier analysis.

At collection, donors were nominally healthy, but unrecorded immune exposures were probable. The CDR3 has 14 amino acids. J was trimmed by 2 bases and V by 3 bases; bases with no gene match: 4. Germline loops: CDR1 GTSNPN, CDR2 SVGIG (reference sequence). The sample was PBMCs. The V and J genes are TRBV30 and TRBJ2-3; TRBD1 aligns across 8 bases. This receptor was identified in a man aged 18 to 30 in good health and CMV-seronegative. The CDR3, as DNA: TGTGCCTGGAGCGACAGGGGTTACACAGATACGCAGTATTTT. It specifies CAWSDRGYTDTQYF.